This paragraph reports one T cell receptor (beta chain). The data are from a study of technical replicates of blood from a few donors. Clones were sequenced by immunoSEQ multiplex PCR, and TCRdb holds only the in-frame ones, with some missing. The sample yields roughly 79,000 clones, about 94% seen once. This CDR3 is 13 amino acids long. Germline trimming cut 6 bases from V and 5 bases from J; bases unmatched to any gene: 3. Germline V CDR1 and CDR2: MDHEN, SYDVKM. This rearrangement joins TRBV28 to TRBJ1-5; the match to TRBD1 covers 8 bases. Sequenced: T cells isolated from PBMCs. The sequence came from a human donor in good health. The CDR3 is CASRVDRDQPQHF. The CDR3 coding sequence is TGTGCCAGCAGAGTGGACAGGGATCAGCCCCAGCATTTT.